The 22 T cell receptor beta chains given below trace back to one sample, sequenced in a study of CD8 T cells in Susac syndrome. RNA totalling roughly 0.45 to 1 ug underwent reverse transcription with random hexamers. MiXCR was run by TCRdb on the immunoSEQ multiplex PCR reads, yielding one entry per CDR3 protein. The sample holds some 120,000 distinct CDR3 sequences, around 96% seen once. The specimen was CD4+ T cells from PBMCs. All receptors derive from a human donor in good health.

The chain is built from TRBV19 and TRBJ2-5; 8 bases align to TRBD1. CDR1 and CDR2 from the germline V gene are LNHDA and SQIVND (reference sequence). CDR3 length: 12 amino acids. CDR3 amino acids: CASGTGVETQYF. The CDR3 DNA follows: TGTGCTTCAGGGACAGGAGTGGAGACCCAGTACTTC.

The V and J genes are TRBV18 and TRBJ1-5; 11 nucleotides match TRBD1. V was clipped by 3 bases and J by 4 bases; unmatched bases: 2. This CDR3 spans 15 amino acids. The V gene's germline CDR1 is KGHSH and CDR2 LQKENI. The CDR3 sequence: CASSPGQGANQPQHF. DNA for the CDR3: TGTGCCAGCTCACCCGGACAGGGGGCGAATCAGCCCCAGCATTTT.

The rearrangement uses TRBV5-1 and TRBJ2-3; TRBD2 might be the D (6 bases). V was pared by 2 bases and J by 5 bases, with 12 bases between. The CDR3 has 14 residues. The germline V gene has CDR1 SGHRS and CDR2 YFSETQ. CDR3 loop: CASSLERRGDTQYF. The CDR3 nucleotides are TGCGCCAGCAGCTTAGAAAGGAGGGGAGATACGCAGTATTTT.

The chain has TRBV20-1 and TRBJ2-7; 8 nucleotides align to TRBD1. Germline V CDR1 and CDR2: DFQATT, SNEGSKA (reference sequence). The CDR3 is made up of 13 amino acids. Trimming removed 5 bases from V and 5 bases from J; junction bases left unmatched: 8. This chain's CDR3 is CSAQPDRDHEQYF. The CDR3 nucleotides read TGCAGTGCTCAACCGGACAGGGACCACGAGCAGTACTTC.

CDR3 protein: CATSERGRTYEQYF. The DNA for the CDR3 is TGTGCCACCAGTGAGAGGGGCCGCACCTACGAGCAGTACTTC. V gene TRBV24-1 combines with J gene TRBJ2-7; either TRBD1 or TRBD2 may supply D (5 bases each). V was cut by 4 bases and J by 2 bases, with 11 bases left in between. Germline CDR1 and CDR2: KGHDR and SFDVKD. The CDR3 extends over 14 amino acids.

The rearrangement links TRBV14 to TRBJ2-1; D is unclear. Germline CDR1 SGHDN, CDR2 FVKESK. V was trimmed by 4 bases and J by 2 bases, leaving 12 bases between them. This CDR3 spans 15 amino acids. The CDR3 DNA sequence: TGTGCCAGCAGCCCTTCGGAAAGGGCCTACAATGAGCAGTTCTTC. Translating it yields CASSPSERAYNEQFF.

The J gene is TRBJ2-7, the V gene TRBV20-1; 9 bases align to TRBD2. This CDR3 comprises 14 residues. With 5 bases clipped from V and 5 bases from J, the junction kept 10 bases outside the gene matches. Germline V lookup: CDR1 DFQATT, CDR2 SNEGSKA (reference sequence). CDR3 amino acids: CSAEKLAGVDEQYF. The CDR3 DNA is TGCAGTGCTGAGAAATTAGCGGGAGTCGACGAGCAGTACTTC.

The CDR3 bases are TGCAGCGTTGAAGATCATCAGGGAACTAACTATGGCTACACCTTC. This sequence encodes CSVEDHQGTNYGYTF. The J gene is TRBJ1-2, the V gene TRBV29-1; weak D call: TRBD1 (5 bases). This CDR3 contains 15 residues. V gave up 0 bases and J gave up 0 bases, with 11 bases separating them. Per the germline V gene, CDR1 is SQVTM and CDR2 is ANQGSEA. The entire variable domain, with the rest obtained from reference TRBV29-1 and TRBJ1-2, is as follows: SAVISQKPSRDICQRGTSLTIQCQVDSQVTMMFWYRQQPGQSLTLIATANQGSEATYESGFVIDKFPISRPNLTFSTLTVSNMSPEDSSIYLCSVEDHQGTNYGYTFGSGTRLTVV.

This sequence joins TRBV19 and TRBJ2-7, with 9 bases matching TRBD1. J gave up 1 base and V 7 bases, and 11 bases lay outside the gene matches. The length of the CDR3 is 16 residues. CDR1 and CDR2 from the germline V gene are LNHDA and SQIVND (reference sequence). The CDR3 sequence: CASTFLRDRVSYEQYF. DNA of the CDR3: TGTGCCAGTACCTTCCTCCGGGACAGGGTATCCTACGAGCAGTACTTC.

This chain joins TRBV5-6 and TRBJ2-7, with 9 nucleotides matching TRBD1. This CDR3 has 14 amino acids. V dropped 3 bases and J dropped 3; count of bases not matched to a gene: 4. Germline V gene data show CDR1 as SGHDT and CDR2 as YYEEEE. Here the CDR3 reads CASSYRDRVYEQYF. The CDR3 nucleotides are TGTGCCAGCAGCTACCGGGACAGGGTCTACGAGCAGTACTTC.

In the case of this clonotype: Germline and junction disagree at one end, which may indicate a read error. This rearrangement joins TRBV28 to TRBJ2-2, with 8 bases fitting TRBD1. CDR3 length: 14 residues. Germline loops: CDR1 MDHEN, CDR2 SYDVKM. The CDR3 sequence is CASKAGGNSGELFF. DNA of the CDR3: TGTGCCAGCAAAGCAGGGGGCAACAGCGGGGAGCTGTTTTTT. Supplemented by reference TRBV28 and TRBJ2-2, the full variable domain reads DVKVTQSSRYLVKRTGEKVFLECVQDMDHENMFWYRQDPGLGLRLIYFSYDVKMKEKGDIPEGYSVSREKKERFSLILESASTNQTSMYLCASKAGGNSGELFFGEGSRLTVL.

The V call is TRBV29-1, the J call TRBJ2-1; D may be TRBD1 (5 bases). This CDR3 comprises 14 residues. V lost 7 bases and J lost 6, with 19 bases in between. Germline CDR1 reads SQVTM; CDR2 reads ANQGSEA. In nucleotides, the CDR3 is TGCAGCGGCCATCCCCCAGGGCCTTCCAATGAGCAGTTCTTC. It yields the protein CSGHPPGPSNEQFF.

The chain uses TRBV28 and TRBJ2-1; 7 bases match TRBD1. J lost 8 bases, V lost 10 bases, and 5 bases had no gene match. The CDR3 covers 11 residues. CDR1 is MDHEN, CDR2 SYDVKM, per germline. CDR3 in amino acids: CATGTGDEQFF. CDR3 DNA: TGTGCCACCGGAACAGGGGATGAGCAGTTCTTC. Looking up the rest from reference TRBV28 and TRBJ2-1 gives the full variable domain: DVKVTQSSRYLVKRTGEKVFLECVQDMDHENMFWYRQDPGLGLRLIYFSYDVKMKEKGDIPEGYSVSREKKERFSLILESASTNQTSMYLCATGTGDEQFFGPGTRLTVL.

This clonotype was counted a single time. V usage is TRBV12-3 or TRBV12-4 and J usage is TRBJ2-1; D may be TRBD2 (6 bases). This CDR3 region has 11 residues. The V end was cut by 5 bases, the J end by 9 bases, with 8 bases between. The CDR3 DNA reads TGTGCCAGCAGTCCGGGGGTTGAGCAGTTCTTC. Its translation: CASSPGVEQFF.

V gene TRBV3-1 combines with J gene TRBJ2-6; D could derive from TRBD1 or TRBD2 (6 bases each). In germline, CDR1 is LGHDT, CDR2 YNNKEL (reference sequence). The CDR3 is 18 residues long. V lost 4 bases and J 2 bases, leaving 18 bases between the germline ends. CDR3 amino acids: CASSPIGGSLTGANVLTF. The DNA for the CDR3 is TGTGCCAGCAGCCCCATCGGGGGCAGTCTTACTGGGGCCAACGTCCTGACTTTC. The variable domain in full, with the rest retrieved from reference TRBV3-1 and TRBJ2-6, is DTAVSQTPKYLVTQMGNDKSIKCEQNLGHDTMYWYKQDSKKFLKIMFSYNNKELIINETVPNRFSPKSPDKAHLNLHINSLELGDSAVYFCASSPIGGSLTGANVLTFGAGSRLTVL.

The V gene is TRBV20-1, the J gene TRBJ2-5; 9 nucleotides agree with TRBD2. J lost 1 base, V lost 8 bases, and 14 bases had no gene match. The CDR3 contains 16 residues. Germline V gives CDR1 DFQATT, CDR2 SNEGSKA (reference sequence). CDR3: CSFTALAGIPQETQYF. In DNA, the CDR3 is TGCAGTTTTACAGCGCTAGCGGGAATACCCCAAGAGACCCAGTACTTC.

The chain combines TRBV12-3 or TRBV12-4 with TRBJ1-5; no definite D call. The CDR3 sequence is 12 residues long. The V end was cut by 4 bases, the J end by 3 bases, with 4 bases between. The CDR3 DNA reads TGTGCCAGCAGTTCCTACAATCAGCCCCAGCATTTT. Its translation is CASSSYNQPQHF.

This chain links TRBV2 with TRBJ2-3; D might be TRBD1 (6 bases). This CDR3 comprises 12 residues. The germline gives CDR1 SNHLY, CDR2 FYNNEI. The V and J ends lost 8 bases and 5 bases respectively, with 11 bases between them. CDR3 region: CASVQGRDTQYF. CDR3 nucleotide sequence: TGTGCCAGCGTACAGGGTCGAGATACGCAGTATTTT.

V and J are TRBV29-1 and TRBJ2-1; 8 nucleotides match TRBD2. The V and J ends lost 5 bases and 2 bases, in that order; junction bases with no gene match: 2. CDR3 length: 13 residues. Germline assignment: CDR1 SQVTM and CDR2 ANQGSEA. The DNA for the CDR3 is TGCAGCGTTAGTAGCGGGGCCTACAATGAGCAGTTCTTC. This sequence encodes CSVSSGAYNEQFF.

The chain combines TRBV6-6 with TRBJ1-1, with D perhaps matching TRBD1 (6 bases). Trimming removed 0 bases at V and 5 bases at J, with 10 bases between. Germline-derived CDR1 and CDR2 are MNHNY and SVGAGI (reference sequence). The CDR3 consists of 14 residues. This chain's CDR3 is CASSYSGAPTEAFF. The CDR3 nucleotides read TGTGCCAGCAGTTACTCGGGGGCGCCGACTGAAGCTTTCTTT.

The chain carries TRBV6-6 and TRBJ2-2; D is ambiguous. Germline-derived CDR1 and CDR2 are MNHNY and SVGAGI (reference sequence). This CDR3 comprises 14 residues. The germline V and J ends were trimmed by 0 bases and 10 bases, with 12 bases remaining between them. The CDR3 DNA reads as TGTGCCAGCAGTTACTCTGGGATTGGGGAGGAGCTGTTTTTT. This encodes CASSYSGIGEELFF.

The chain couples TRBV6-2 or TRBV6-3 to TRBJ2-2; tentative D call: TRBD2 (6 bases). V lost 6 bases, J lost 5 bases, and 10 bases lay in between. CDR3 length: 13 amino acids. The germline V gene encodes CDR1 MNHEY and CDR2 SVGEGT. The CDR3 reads CASRGTSTGELFF. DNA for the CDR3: TGTGCCAGCAGAGGGACTTCGACCGGGGAGCTGTTTTTT.